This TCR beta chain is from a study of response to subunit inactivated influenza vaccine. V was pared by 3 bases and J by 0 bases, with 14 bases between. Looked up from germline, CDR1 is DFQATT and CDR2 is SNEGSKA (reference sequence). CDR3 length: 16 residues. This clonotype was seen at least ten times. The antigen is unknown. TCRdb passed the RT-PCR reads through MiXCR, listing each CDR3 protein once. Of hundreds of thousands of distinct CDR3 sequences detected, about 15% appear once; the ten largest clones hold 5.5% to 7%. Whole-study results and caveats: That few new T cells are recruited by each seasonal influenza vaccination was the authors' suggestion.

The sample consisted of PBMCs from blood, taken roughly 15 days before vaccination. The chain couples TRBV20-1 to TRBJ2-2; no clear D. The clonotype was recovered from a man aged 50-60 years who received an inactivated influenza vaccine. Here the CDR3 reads CSASPPQRANTGELFF. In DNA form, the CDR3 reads TGCAGTGCTAGTCCTCCGCAGAGAGCGAACACCGGGGAGCTGTTTTTT.